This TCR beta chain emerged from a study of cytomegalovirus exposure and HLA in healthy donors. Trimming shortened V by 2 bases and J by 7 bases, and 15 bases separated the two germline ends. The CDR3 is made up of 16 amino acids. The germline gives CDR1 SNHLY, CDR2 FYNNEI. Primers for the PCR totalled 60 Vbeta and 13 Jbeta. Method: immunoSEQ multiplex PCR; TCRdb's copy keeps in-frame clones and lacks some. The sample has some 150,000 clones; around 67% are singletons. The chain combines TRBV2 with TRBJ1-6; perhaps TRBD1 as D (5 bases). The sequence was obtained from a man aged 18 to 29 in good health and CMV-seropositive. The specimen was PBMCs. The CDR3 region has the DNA TGTGCCAGCAGTGAACGGGGGGTTCTACACAATTCACCCCTCCACTTT. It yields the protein CASSERGVLHNSPLHF.